This T cell receptor (beta chain) was recovered during a study of cytomegalovirus exposure and HLA in healthy donors. Study results and limitations: Some V segments (TRBV6-2 and TRBV6-3 among them) were excluded as indistinguishable.

From germline, CDR1 is LNHDA and CDR2 SQIVND (reference sequence). With 5 bases removed from V and 2 bases from J, the gap between germline ends came to 16 bases. CDR3 length: 15 residues. With 60 Vbeta and 13 Jbeta primers, the PCR was carried out. The table came from immunoSEQ multiplex PCR; TCRdb's copy has only in-frame clones and leaves some out. The data show about 150,000 clones, 80% to 85% seen once. About this clone itself: Its antigen is not identified.

The receptor comes from a boy between 2 and 10 years old in good health and CMV-seronegative. This chain uses TRBV19 with TRBJ2-7, with D perhaps TRBD2 (5 bases). Source material: PBMCs. The CDR3 DNA reads TGTGCCAGTAGTCCCGGGTTGGGAGTGGCCTACGAGCAGTACTTC. This sequence encodes CASSPGLGVAYEQYF.